This TCR beta chain came from a study of control samples from healthy donors and cancer patients. The protocol was immunoSEQ multiplex PCR, while the TCRdb copy is restricted to in-frame clones and leaves out a portion. This repertoire includes some 190,000 clones. The sample comprised blood. This clonotype was obtained from a woman aged 25 to 45 in good health.

This chain's CDR3 is CATSRVSGIQETQYF. The DNA for the CDR3 is TGTGCCACCAGCAGAGTTTCGGGGATCCAAGAGACCCAGTACTTC. The chain uses TRBV15 and TRBJ2-5, with a weak D call TRBD2 (5 bases). From germline, CDR1 is LNHNV and CDR2 YYDKDF (reference sequence). CDR3 size: 15 residues. Trimming shortened V by 1 base and J by 1 base, and 10 bases separated the two germline ends.